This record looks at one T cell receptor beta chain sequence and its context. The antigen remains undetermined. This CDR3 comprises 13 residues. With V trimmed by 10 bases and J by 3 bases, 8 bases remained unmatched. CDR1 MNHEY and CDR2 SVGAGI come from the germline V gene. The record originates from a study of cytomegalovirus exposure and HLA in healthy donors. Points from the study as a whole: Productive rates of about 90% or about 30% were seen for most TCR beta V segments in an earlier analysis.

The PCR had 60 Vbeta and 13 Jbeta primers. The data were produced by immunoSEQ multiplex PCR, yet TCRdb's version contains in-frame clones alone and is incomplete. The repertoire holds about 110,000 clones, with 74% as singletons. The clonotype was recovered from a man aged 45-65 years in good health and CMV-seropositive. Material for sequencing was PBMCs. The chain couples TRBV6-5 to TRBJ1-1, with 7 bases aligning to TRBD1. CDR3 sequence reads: CATRQRGHTEAFF. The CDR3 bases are TGTGCCACCCGACAGAGGGGGCACACTGAAGCTTTCTTT.